This TCR beta chain stems from a study of T cell responses to AZD1222 COVID-19 vaccine. As for the study in general: The study pooled second doses at about 4 or about 12 weeks. Findings and caveats of the study: Compared with day 0, the breadth and depth of the Spike-specific TCR repertoire rose significantly after two doses of AZD1222. Donor demographics were predominantly white British with a female majority; clonal diversity may be underestimated. Dominant CD4 TCR responses targeted spike regions 160-218 and 743-854.

Profiling relied on immunoSEQ multiplex PCR, and the TCRdb table lists in-frame clones only, not all of them. Here the sample spans around 160,000 clones, 90% to 95% being singletons. Trimming stripped 1 base from V and 3 bases from J, with 19 bases between. Germline assignment: CDR1 SGHRS and CDR2 YFSETQ. CDR3 length: 17 amino acids. Of note for this clone: What it recognizes is unknown.

The sequence derives from an adult in good health. The chain has TRBV5-1 and TRBJ1-1, with D perhaps matching TRBD1 (5 bases). The sample here was peripheral blood, taken on day 0 of AZD1222 vaccination. Written as DNA, the CDR3 is TGCGCCAGCAGCTTGACTCTAAGGGGTAAAGGTGACACTGAAGCTTTCTTT. Its protein is CASSLTLRGKGDTEAFF.